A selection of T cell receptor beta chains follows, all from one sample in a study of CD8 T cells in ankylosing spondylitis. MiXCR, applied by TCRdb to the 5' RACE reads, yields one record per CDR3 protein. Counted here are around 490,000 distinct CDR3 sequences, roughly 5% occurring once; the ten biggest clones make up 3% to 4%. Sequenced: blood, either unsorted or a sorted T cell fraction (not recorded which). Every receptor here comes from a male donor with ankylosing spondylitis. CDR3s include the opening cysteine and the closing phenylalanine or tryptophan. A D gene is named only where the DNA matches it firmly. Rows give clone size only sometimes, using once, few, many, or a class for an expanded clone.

CDR3 protein: CASSAQTYEQYF; CDR3 DNA: TGTGCCAGCAGCGCCCAAACCTACGAGCAGTACTTC; D gene: -; V gene: TRBV7-2; clone size: -; J gene: TRBJ2-7
CDR3 protein: CASSSFEANTEAFF; CDR3 DNA: TGTGCCAGCAGCTCCTTCGAGGCGAACACTGAAGCTTTCTTT; D gene: -; V gene: TRBV7-4; clone size: many; J gene: TRBJ1-1
CDR3 protein: CASSQEAVGYSGRTDTQYF; CDR3 DNA: TGCGCCAGCAGCCAAGAGGCGGTAGGTTATAGCGGGAGAACAGATACGCAGTATTTT; D gene: TRBD2; V gene: TRBV4-3; clone size: few; J gene: TRBJ2-3
CDR3 protein: CASSRQGGNTGELFF; CDR3 DNA: TGTGCCAGCTCACGACAGGGGGGAAACACCGGGGAGCTGTTTTTT; D gene: TRBD1; V gene: TRBV18; clone size: few; J gene: TRBJ2-2
CDR3 protein: CASSQELGQGTDTQYF; CDR3 DNA: TGCGCCAGCAGCCAAGAATTGGGACAGGGGACAGATACGCAGTATTTT; D gene: TRBD1; V gene: TRBV4-3; clone size: many; J gene: TRBJ2-3
CDR3 protein: CSARKRVSGNTIYF; CDR3 DNA: TGCAGTGCTAGAAAAAGGGTCTCTGGAAACACCATATATTTT; D gene: -; V gene: TRBV20-1; clone size: many; J gene: TRBJ1-3
CDR3 protein: CASSFGGSNYEQYF; CDR3 DNA: TGTGCCAGCAGTTTTGGGGGCAGCAACTACGAGCAGTACTTC; D gene: -; V gene: TRBV28; clone size: -; J gene: TRBJ2-7
CDR3 protein: CSAGGTEAFF; CDR3 DNA: TGCAGCGCGGGGGGCACTGAAGCTTTCTTT; D gene: -; V gene: TRBV29-1; clone size: many; J gene: TRBJ1-1
CDR3 protein: CASSRGQSGKLFF; CDR3 DNA: TGCGCCAGCAGCAGGGGACAGTCGGGGAAACTGTTTTTT; D gene: TRBD1; V gene: TRBV5-1; clone size: many; J gene: TRBJ1-4
CDR3 protein: CATSPRGQETQYF; CDR3 DNA: TGTGCCACCAGCCCTCGGGGGCAAGAGACCCAGTACTTC; D gene: -; V gene: TRBV15; clone size: many; J gene: TRBJ2-5
CDR3 protein: CASSGSLADNEQFF; CDR3 DNA: TGTGCCAGCAGTGGATCACTAGCGGACAATGAGCAGTTCTTC; D gene: TRBD2; V gene: TRBV6-1; clone size: many; J gene: TRBJ2-1
CDR3 protein: CASSLWQFSAGELFF; CDR3 DNA: TGTGCCAGCAGCTTATGGCAGTTTTCCGCAGGGGAGCTGTTTTTT; D gene: -; V gene: TRBV7-9; clone size: many; J gene: TRBJ2-2
CDR3 protein: CASSLQGLATNNEQFF; CDR3 DNA: TGCGCCAGCAGCCTCCAAGGACTAGCGACAAACAATGAGCAGTTCTTC; D gene: TRBD2; V gene: TRBV5-1; clone size: many; J gene: TRBJ2-1
CDR3 protein: CASSYGSAADGYTF; CDR3 DNA: TGTGCCAGCAGCTACGGGTCGGCAGCTGATGGCTACACCTTC; D gene: -; V gene: TRBV7-3; clone size: many; J gene: TRBJ1-2
CDR3 protein: CASSYSIPRETGELFF; CDR3 DNA: TGTGCCAGCAGTTACTCGATACCCCGGGAAACCGGGGAGCTGTTTTTT; D gene: -; V gene: TRBV6-2/TRBV6-3; clone size: many; J gene: TRBJ2-2
CDR3 protein: CASSSRTGNRYEQYF; CDR3 DNA: TGCGCCAGCAGCTCCAGGACAGGGAACAGGTACGAGCAGTACTTC; D gene: TRBD1; V gene: TRBV5-1; clone size: many; J gene: TRBJ2-7
CDR3 protein: CASSLFGTNNEQFF; CDR3 DNA: TGTGCCAGCAGTTTATTTGGGACTAACAATGAGCAGTTCTTC; D gene: TRBD2; V gene: TRBV28; clone size: many; J gene: TRBJ2-1
CDR3 protein: CATSDTRSHQPQHF; CDR3 DNA: TGTGCCACCAGTGATACCAGGTCCCATCAGCCCCAGCATTTT; D gene: -; V gene: TRBV24-1; clone size: many; J gene: TRBJ1-5
CDR3 protein: CASSPGPGGKAVPGRGTGELFF; CDR3 DNA: TGTGCCAGCAGTCCCGGCCCGGGGGGGAAAGCGGTGCCGGGACGGGGCACCGGGGAGCTGTTTTTT; D gene: TRBD2; V gene: TRBV6-5; clone size: few; J gene: TRBJ2-2
CDR3 protein: CASSRPSGGIYEQYF; CDR3 DNA: TGTGCCAGCAGTCGTCCTAGCGGGGGGATTTACGAGCAGTACTTC; D gene: TRBD2; V gene: TRBV6-1; clone size: many; J gene: TRBJ2-7
CDR3 protein: CASSLGFTDTQYF; CDR3 DNA: TGTGCCAGCAGCTTAGGTTTCACAGATACGCAGTATTTT; D gene: -; V gene: TRBV7-2; clone size: many; J gene: TRBJ2-3
CDR3 protein: CASSSQGPAGQPQHF; CDR3 DNA: TGTGCCAGCAGTTCCCAGGGTCCGGCAGGACAGCCCCAGCATTTT; D gene: -; V gene: TRBV6-5; clone size: many; J gene: TRBJ1-5
CDR3 protein: CASSQTGTSTDTQYF; CDR3 DNA: TGCGCCAGCAGCCAAACCGGGACTAGCACAGATACGCAGTATTTT; D gene: -; V gene: TRBV5-1; clone size: many; J gene: TRBJ2-3
CDR3 protein: CASSPRGRDGELFF; CDR3 DNA: TGTGCCAGCTCACCCAGGGGGCGCGACGGGGAGCTGTTTTTT; D gene: TRBD1; V gene: TRBV18; clone size: many; J gene: TRBJ2-2
CDR3 protein: CASSVNWDSYGYTF; CDR3 DNA: TGTGCCAGCAGCGTTAATTGGGACAGCTATGGCTACACCTTC; D gene: TRBD1; V gene: TRBV9; clone size: few; J gene: TRBJ1-2
CDR3 protein: CSARDSGSGNEKLFF; CDR3 DNA: TGCAGTGCTAGAGATTCGGGGTCGGGGAACGAAAAACTGTTTTTT; D gene: -; V gene: TRBV20-1; clone size: many; J gene: TRBJ1-4
CDR3 protein: CASSGRTGVTEAFF; CDR3 DNA: TGCGCCAGCAGCGGGAGGACAGGGGTAACTGAAGCTTTCTTT; D gene: TRBD1; V gene: TRBV5-1; clone size: many; J gene: TRBJ1-1
CDR3 protein: CASSGYRSPNEQYF; CDR3 DNA: TGTGCCAGCAGTGGGTACAGGTCCCCCAACGAGCAGTACTTC; D gene: -; V gene: TRBV25-1; clone size: -; J gene: TRBJ2-7
CDR3 protein: CASIKGQASGGYTF; CDR3 DNA: TGTGCCAGCATTAAAGGACAGGCTTCGGGCGGCTACACCTTC; D gene: TRBD1; V gene: TRBV2; clone size: few; J gene: TRBJ1-2
CDR3 protein: CASSKWQGARSGELFF; CDR3 DNA: TGTGCCAGCAGCAAGTGGCAGGGGGCCCGGTCCGGGGAGCTGTTTTTT; D gene: -; V gene: TRBV21-1; clone size: many; J gene: TRBJ2-2
CDR3 protein: CASSGRPGQGTIDEKLFF; CDR3 DNA: TGTGCCAGCAGCGGACGACCGGGACAGGGTACAATTGATGAAAAACTGTTTTTT; D gene: TRBD1; V gene: TRBV11-1; clone size: many; J gene: TRBJ1-4
CDR3 protein: CASSYSDSGSGANVLTF; CDR3 DNA: TGTGCCAGCAGTTACAGCGACAGCGGCTCTGGGGCCAACGTCCTGACTTTC; D gene: -; V gene: TRBV6-5; clone size: -; J gene: TRBJ2-6
CDR3 protein: CASSKRDSLDEQYF; CDR3 DNA: TGTGCCAGCAGCAAACGGGACTCTCTGGACGAGCAGTACTTC; D gene: -; V gene: TRBV7-9; clone size: many; J gene: TRBJ2-7
CDR3 protein: CASSQEGWDRGYTQYF; CDR3 DNA: TGTGCCAGCAGCCAAGAGGGGTGGGACAGGGGTTATACGCAGTATTTT; D gene: TRBD1; V gene: TRBV4-2; clone size: few; J gene: TRBJ2-3
CDR3 protein: CATNRGQLGNEQFF; CDR3 DNA: TGTGCCACCAACAGAGGACAGTTGGGGAATGAGCAGTTCTTC; D gene: -; V gene: TRBV15; clone size: many; J gene: TRBJ2-1
CDR3 protein: CSVASGGLLETQYF; CDR3 DNA: TGCAGCGTTGCCTCCGGGGGATTATTGGAGACCCAGTACTTC; D gene: -; V gene: TRBV29-1; clone size: many; J gene: TRBJ2-5
CDR3 protein: CSVVADTIYF; CDR3 DNA: TGCAGCGTTGTGGCAGACACCATATATTTT; D gene: -; V gene: TRBV29-1; clone size: many; J gene: TRBJ1-3
CDR3 protein: CASSDRADTGELFF; CDR3 DNA: TGCGCCAGCAGCGACAGGGCCGACACCGGGGAGCTGTTTTTT; D gene: TRBD1; V gene: TRBV5-1; clone size: many; J gene: TRBJ2-2